This T cell receptor beta chain was obtained from a study of shared clonotypes between healthy human individuals. Looking at the study overall: The donor pool was made up of a couple of women and a few men aged 18 to 49. Points from the study as a whole: Clonotype sharing among donors was expected to depend on sequencing depth.

Sequenced by immunoSEQ multiplex PCR; TCRdb stores in-frame clones only, minus some. This table holds about 560,000 clones, around 80% found once. This clone was seen more than once but under ten times. Its antigen is still unknown. Germline V gene data show CDR1 as SEHNR and CDR2 as FQNEAQ (reference sequence). The CDR3 covers 12 residues. Trimming stripped 7 bases from V and 1 base from J, with 7 bases between. This clonotype originated in a woman aged 40 to 50 in good health. Some clones in this sample may be carry-over from other donors' samples. Sequenced input: PBMCs. The chain links TRBV7-9 to TRBJ1-1; no firm D call. CDR3 protein: CASTLTNTEAFF. The CDR3 coding sequence is TGTGCCAGCACCCTCACGAACACTGAAGCTTTCTTT.